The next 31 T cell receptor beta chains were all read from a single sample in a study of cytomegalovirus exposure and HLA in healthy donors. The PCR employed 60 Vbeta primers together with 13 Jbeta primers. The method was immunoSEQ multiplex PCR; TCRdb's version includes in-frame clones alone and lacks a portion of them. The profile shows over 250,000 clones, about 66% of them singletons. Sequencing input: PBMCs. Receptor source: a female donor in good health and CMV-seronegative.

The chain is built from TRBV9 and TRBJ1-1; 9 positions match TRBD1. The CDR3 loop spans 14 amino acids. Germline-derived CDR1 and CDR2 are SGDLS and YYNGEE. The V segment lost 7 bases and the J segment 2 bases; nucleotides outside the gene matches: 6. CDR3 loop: CASGVDRGNTEAFF. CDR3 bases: TGTGCCAGCGGAGTGGACAGGGGAAACACTGAAGCTTTCTTT.

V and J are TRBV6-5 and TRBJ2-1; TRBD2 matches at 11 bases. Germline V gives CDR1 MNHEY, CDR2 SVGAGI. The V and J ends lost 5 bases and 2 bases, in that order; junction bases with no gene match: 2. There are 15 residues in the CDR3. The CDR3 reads CASSPSGGTYNEQFF. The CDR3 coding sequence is TGTGCCAGCAGTCCTAGCGGGGGGACCTACAATGAGCAGTTCTTC.

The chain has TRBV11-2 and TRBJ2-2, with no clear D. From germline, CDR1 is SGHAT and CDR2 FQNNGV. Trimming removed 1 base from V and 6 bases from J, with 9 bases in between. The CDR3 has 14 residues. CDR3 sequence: CASSLVMSAGELFF. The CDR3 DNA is TGTGCCAGCAGCTTAGTCATGAGCGCCGGGGAGCTGTTTTTT.

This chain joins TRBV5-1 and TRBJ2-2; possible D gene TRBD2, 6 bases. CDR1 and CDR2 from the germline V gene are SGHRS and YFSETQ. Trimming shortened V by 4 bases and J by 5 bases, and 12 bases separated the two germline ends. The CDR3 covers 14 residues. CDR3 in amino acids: CASSLISGTGELFF. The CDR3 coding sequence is TGCGCCAGCAGCCTTATTAGCGGTACCGGGGAGCTGTTTTTT.

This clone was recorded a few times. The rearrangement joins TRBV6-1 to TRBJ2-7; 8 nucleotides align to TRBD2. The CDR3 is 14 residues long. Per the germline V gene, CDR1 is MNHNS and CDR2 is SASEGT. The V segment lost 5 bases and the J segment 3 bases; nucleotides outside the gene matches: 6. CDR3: CASSPVAGHYEQYF. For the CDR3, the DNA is TGTGCCAGCAGTCCAGTAGCGGGGCACTACGAGCAGTACTTC.

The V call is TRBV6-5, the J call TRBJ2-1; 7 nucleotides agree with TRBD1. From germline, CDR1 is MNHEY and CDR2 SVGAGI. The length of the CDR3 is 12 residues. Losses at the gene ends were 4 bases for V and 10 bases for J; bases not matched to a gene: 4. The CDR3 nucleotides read TGTGCCAGCAGTTTTTCAGGGGGAGAGCAGTTCTTC. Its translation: CASSFSGGEQFF.

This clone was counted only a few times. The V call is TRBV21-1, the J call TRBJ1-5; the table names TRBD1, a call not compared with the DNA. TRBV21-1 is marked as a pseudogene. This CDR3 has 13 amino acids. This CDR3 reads CASSMKGEQPQHF. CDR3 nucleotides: TGTGCCAGCAGTATGAAGGGGGAGCAGCCCCAGCATTTT.

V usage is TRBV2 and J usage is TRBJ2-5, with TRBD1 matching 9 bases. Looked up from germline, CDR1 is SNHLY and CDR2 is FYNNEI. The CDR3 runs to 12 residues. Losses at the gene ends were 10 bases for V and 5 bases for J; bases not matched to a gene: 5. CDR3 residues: CATDGTGETQYF. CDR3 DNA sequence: TGTGCCACGGACGGGACAGGGGAGACCCAGTACTTC. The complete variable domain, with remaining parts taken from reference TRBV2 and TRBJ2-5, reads EPEVTQTPSHQVTQMGQEVILRCVPISNHLYFYWYRQILGQKVEFLVSFYNNEISEKSEIFDDQFSVERPDGSNFTLKIRSTKLEDSAMYFCATDGTGETQYFGPGTRLLVL.

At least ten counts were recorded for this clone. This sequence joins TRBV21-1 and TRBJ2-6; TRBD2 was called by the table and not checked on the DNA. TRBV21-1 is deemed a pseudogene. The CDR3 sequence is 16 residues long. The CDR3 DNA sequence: TGTGCCAGCAGCACGTCTAGCGATACTGGGGCCAACGTCCTGACTTTC. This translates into CASSTSSDTGANVLTF.

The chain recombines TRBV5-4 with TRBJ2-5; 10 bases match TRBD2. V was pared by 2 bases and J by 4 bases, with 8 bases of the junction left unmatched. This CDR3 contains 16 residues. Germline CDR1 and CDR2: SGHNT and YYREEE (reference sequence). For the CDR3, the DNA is TGTGCCAGCAGCTTTGGGTCAGCGGGAGGGCCAGAGACCCAGTACTTC. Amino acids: CASSFGSAGGPETQYF.

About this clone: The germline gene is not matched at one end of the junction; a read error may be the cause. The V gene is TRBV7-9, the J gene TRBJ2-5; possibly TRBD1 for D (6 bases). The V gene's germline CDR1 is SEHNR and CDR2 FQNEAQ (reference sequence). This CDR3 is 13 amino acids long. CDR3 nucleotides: TGTTCCAGCAGCGGACAGTTGCCGGAGACCCAGTACTTC. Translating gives CSSSGQLPETQYF.

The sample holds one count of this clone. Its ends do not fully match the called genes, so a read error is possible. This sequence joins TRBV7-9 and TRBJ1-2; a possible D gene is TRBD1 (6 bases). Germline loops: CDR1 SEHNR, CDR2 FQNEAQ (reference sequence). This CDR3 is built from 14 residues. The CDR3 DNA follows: TGTTCCAGCAGCTCCGACGGGGGGGGCTTTGGCTACACCTTC. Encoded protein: CSSSSDGGGFGYTF.

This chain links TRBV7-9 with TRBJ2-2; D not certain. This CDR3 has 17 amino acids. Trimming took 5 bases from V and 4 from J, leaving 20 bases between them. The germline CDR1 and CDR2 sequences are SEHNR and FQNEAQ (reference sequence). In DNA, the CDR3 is TGTGCCAGCAGCGCATCCGATTACTCGATAATCACCGGGGAGCTGTTTTTT. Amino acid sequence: CASSASDYSIITGELFF.

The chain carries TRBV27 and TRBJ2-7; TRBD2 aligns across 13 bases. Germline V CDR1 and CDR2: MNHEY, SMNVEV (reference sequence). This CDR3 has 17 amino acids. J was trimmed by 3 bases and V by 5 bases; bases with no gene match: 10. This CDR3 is CASSMTSGRKQVYEQYF. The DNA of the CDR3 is TGTGCCAGCAGTATGACTAGCGGGAGGAAGCAGGTCTACGAGCAGTACTTC.

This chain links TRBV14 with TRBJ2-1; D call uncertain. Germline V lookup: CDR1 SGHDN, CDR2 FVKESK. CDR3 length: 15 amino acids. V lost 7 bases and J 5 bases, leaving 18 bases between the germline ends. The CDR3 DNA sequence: TGTGCCAGCACCCTATTGCCGAGATCCGACAATGAGCAGTTCTTC. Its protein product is CASTLLPRSDNEQFF.

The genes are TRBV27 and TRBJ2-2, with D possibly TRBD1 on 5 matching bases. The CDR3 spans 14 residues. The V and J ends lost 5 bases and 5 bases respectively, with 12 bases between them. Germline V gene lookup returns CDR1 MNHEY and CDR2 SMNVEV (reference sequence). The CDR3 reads CASSPLGVTGELFF. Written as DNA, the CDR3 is TGTGCCAGCAGTCCCCTAGGGGTTACCGGGGAGCTGTTTTTT.

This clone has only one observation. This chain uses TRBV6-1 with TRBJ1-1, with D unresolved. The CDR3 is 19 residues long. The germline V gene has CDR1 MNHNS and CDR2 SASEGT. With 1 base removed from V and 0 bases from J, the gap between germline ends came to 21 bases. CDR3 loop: CASSEVSWKVGRMNTEAFF. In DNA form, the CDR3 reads TGTGCCAGCAGTGAAGTATCTTGGAAGGTGGGCCGCATGAACACTGAAGCTTTCTTT.

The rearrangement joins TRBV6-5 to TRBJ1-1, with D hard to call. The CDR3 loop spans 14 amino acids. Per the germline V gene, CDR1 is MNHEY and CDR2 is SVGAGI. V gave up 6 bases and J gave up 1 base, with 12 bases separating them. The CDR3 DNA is TGTGCCAGCAGAACCGGACTCCCGAACACTGAAGCTTTCTTT. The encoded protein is CASRTGLPNTEAFF.

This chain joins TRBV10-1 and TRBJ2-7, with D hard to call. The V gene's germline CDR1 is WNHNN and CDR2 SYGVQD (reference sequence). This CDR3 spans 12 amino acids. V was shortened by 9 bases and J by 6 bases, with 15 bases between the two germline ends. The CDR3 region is CASGPDGFEQYF. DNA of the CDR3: TGCGCCAGTGGGCCGGATGGGTTCGAGCAGTACTTC.

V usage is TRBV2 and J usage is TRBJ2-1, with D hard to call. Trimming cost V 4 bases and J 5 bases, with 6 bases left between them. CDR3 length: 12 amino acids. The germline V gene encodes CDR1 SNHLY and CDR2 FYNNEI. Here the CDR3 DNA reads TGTGCCAGCAGTGGGCAGAACAATGAGCAGTTCTTC. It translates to CASSGQNNEQFF.

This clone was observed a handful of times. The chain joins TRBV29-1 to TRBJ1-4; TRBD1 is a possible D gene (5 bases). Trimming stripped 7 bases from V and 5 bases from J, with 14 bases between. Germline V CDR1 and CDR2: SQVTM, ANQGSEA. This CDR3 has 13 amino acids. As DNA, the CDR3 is TGCAGCGCTAGGGACGGACTAAATGAAAAACTGTTTTTT. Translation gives CSARDGLNEKLFF.

The CDR3 sequence: CASSFGYTEAFF. The DNA of the CDR3 is TGTGCCAGCAGCTTCGGGTACACTGAAGCTTTCTTT. The J gene is TRBJ1-1, the V gene TRBV7-9; D gene unclear. Trimming took off 3 bases at V and 3 bases at J, with 5 bases between the two ends. The CDR3 sequence is 12 residues long. Germline CDR1 is SEHNR and CDR2 is FQNEAQ (reference sequence).

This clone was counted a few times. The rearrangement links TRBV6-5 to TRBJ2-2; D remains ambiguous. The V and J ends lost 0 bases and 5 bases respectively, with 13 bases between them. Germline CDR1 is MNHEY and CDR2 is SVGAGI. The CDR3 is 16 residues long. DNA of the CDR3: TGTGCCAGCAGTTACTCGTTTACTCTTTCGACCGGGGAGCTGTTTTTT. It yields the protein CASSYSFTLSTGELFF.

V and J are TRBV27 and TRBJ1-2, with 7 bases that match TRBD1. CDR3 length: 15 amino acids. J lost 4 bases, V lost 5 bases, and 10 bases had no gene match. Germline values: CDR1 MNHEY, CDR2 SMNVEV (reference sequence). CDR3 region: CASSANYRGGYGYTF. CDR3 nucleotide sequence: TGTGCCAGCAGTGCTAACTACAGGGGCGGCTATGGCTACACCTTC.

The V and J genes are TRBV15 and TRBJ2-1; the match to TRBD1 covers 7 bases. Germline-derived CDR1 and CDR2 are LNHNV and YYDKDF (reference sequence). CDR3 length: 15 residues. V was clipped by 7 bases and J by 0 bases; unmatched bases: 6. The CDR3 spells CATIQTGSSYNEQFF. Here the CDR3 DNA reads TGTGCCACCATACAGACAGGGAGCTCCTACAATGAGCAGTTCTTC.

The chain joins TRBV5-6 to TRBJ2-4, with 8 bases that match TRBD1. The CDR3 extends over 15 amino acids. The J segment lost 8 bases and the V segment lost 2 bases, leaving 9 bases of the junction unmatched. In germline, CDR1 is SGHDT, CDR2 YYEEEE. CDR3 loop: CASSFEDRAGDIQYF. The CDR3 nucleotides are TGTGCCAGCAGCTTCGAGGACAGGGCAGGGGACATTCAGTACTTC.

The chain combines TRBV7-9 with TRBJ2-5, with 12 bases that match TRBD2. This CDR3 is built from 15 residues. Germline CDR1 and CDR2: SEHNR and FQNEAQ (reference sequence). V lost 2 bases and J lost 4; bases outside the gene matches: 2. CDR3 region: CASSLTGLAGETQYF. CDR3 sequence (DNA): TGTGCCAGCAGCTTAACGGGACTAGCGGGAGAGACCCAGTACTTC.

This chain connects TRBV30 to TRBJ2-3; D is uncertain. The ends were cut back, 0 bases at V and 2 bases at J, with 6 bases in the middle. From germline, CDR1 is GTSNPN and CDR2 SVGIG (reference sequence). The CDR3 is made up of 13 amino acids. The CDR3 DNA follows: TGTGCCTGGAGTGTCCCCGTCACAGATACGCAGTATTTT. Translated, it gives CAWSVPVTDTQYF.

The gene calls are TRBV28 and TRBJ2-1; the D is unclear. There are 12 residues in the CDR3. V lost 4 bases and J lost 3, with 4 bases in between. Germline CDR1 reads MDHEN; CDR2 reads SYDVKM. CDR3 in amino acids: CASSSNYNEQFF. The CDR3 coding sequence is TGTGCCAGCAGTTCCAACTACAATGAGCAGTTCTTC.

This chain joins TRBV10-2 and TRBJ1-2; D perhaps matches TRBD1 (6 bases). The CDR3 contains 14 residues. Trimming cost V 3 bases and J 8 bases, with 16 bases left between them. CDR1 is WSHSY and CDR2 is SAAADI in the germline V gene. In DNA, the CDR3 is TGCGCCAGCAGTGAAACAGGGTCGACTGTGGGCTACACCTTC. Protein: CASSETGSTVGYTF.

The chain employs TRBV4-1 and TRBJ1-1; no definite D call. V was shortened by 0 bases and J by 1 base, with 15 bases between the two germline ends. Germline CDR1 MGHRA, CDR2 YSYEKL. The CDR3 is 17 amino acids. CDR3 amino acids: CASSQDHEGMWNTEAFF. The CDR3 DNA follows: TGCGCCAGCAGCCAAGATCACGAGGGAATGTGGAACACTGAAGCTTTCTTT.